The 18 T cell receptor beta chains given below trace back to one sample, sequenced in a study of neurological immune-mediated disorders. TCRdb reanalysed the 5' RACE reads using MiXCR and keeps one entry per CDR3 protein. The table records 39,000 or so distinct CDR3 sequences, around 4.8% of them present only once. Sequencing was done on a sample of CD4+ T cells from blood. The receptors were sampled from a man aged 18 to 29 in good health.

The table lists this clonotype with many counts. The CDR3 is CASRTDAGEMNTEAFF. The CDR3 DNA sequence: TGCGCCAGCAGAACCGACGCGGGGGAAATGAACACTGAAGCTTTCTTT. V gene TRBV5-1 combines with J gene TRBJ1-1; a possible D gene is TRBD1 (5 bases). V lost 5 bases to trimming and J lost 0 bases, with 17 bases between them. The CDR3 has 16 amino acids. Germline V CDR1 and CDR2: SGHRS, YFSETQ. The full variable domain, completed using reference TRBV5-1 and TRBJ1-1, is KAGVTQTPRYLIKTRGQQVTLSCSPISGHRSVSWYQQTPGQGLQFLFEYFSETQRNKGNFPGRFSGRQFSNSRSEMNVSTLELGDSALYLCASRTDAGEMNTEAFFGQGTRLTVV.

There are many counts of this clonotype. This sequence joins TRBV27 and TRBJ1-2; D call uncertain. CDR3 length: 14 amino acids. Germline CDR1 and CDR2: MNHEY and SMNVEV (reference sequence). Trimming left V 4 bases short and J 4 bases short, with 13 bases between. CDR3 sequence: CASSSPGSFYGYTF. The CDR3 DNA is TGTGCCAGCAGTTCACCCGGGTCATTCTATGGCTACACCTTC.

Many counts were recorded for this clonotype. The chain links TRBV21-1 to TRBJ1-4; the tabulated D call, TRBD1, remains unverified against the DNA. TRBV21-1 is recorded as a pseudogene. The CDR3 spans 16 residues. CDR3: CAGSPLTNATNEKLFF. The CDR3 bases are TGTGCCGGCAGCCCCCTTACAAACGCAACTAATGAAAAACTGTTTTTT.

This chain links TRBV6-5 with TRBJ1-1, with D unresolved. The V end lost 6 bases, the J end lost 0 bases, and 8 bases lay between the germline ends. The germline V gene encodes CDR1 MNHEY and CDR2 SVGAGI. The CDR3 contains 13 residues. CDR3 protein: CASRAVMNTEAFF. The CDR3 region has the DNA TGTGCCAGCAGGGCCGTAATGAACACTGAAGCTTTCTTT.

In its sample, this clonotype was seen many times. The V gene is TRBV7-3, the J gene TRBJ2-1; D not resolved. Trimming pared 5 bases from V and 12 bases from J, leaving 17 bases between. Germline V CDR1 and CDR2: SGHTA, FQGTGA. This CDR3 is 13 amino acids long. The CDR3 spells CASSPQLDIGQFF. CDR3 nucleotide sequence: TGTGCCAGCAGCCCGCAACTCGACATAGGGCAGTTCTTC.

This clonotype occurred many times. The J gene is TRBJ2-3, the V gene TRBV5-1, with unresolved D. Germline CDR1 and CDR2: SGHRS and YFSETQ. V lost 4 bases to trimming and J lost 6 bases, with 9 bases between them. This CDR3 is 12 amino acids long. CDR3 sequence (DNA): TGCGCCAGCAGCATTAGTTCGGATACGCAGTATTTT. Translated: CASSISSDTQYF.

This clonotype was found many times. This rearrangement joins TRBV27 to TRBJ1-1, with a tentative D call TRBD1 (5 bases). CDR1 is MNHEY and CDR2 is SMNVEV in the germline V gene (reference sequence). The ends were cut back, 6 bases at V and 0 bases at J, with 17 bases in the middle. The length of the CDR3 is 16 residues. The CDR3 DNA reads as TGTGCCAGCAGGGGGACCCTCGCTGGGTTGAACACTGAAGCTTTCTTT. Protein sequence: CASRGTLAGLNTEAFF.

This clonotype came up many times. The CDR3 coding sequence is TGCAGTGCCAGATTAGCGGGGGGAACCTACGAGCAGTACTTC. Protein: CSARLAGGTYEQYF. The V call is TRBV20-1, the J call TRBJ2-7; 10 bases are a match to TRBD2. The CDR3 runs 14 residues. J was trimmed by 2 bases and V by 6 bases; bases with no gene match: 7. Per germline, CDR1 DFQATT and CDR2 SNEGSKA (reference sequence).

This clonotype came up many times. This rearrangement joins TRBV5-1 to TRBJ2-6; D is undetermined. The germline V gene encodes CDR1 SGHRS and CDR2 YFSETQ. The CDR3 has 15 residues. Trimming removed 0 bases at V and 0 bases at J, with 4 bases between. CDR3 in amino acids: CASSLGYSGANVLTF. The CDR3 nucleotides read TGCGCCAGCAGCTTGGGGTACTCTGGGGCCAACGTCCTGACTTTC.

Ten or more counts support this clonotype. The CDR3 DNA sequence: TGCGCCAGCAGCTACCTAGCGGGGGCCTCAGATACGCAGTATTTT. This codes for CASSYLAGASDTQYF. V and J are TRBV5-1 and TRBJ2-3; 10 nucleotides agree with TRBD2. The CDR3 is 15 residues long. Germline lookup yields CDR1 SGHRS and CDR2 YFSETQ. With V trimmed by 3 bases and J by 4 bases, 5 bases remained unmatched.

This clonotype was seen many times. The genes are TRBV7-3 and TRBJ2-7, with D possibly TRBD2 on 5 matching bases. Per germline, CDR1 SGHTA and CDR2 FQGTGA. Trimming took off 5 bases at V and 2 bases at J, with 10 bases between the two ends. This CDR3 region has 13 residues. The CDR3 nucleotides read TGTGCCAGCAGCCCCGGACTTACCTACGAGCAGTACTTC. Its translation: CASSPGLTYEQYF.

Many counts were recorded for this clonotype. An end of the junction does not agree with germline; a read error may underlie this. This rearrangement joins TRBV4-1 to TRBJ1-1; 9 bases are shared with TRBD1. The V gene's germline CDR1 is MGHRA and CDR2 YSYEKL. There are 19 residues in the CDR3. DNA of the CDR3: TGCGCCAGTAGCCCTTTGCGGCTCCGGGACAGGGCCATGGGCACTGAAGCTTTCTTT. This translates into CASSPLRLRDRAMGTEAFF.

This clonotype was recorded many times. This chain links TRBV3-1 with TRBJ2-1; 10 bases line up with TRBD2. The CDR3 sequence is 16 residues long. Germline CDR1 reads LGHDT; CDR2 reads YNNKEL (reference sequence). V lost 3 bases and J lost 4; bases outside the gene matches: 6. CDR3 region: CASSQSSGGIYNEQFF. The CDR3 nucleotides read TGTGCCAGCAGCCAGAGTAGCGGGGGGATTTACAATGAGCAGTTCTTC.

This clonotype was recorded many times. This rearrangement joins TRBV9 to TRBJ2-2; 8 bases fit TRBD2. Trimming took 0 bases from V and 7 from J; bases not matched to a gene: 8. This CDR3 contains 16 residues. Germline loops: CDR1 SGDLS, CDR2 YYNGEE. CDR3 in amino acids: CASSVVPGGPSGELFF. CDR3 DNA sequence: TGTGCCAGCAGCGTAGTCCCGGGGGGGCCCAGCGGGGAGCTGTTTTTT.

This clonotype was observed many times. This chain joins TRBV5-1 and TRBJ1-1, with D hard to call. V was trimmed by 4 bases and J by 1 base, leaving 11 bases between them. Germline V gives CDR1 SGHRS, CDR2 YFSETQ. There are 14 residues in the CDR3. CDR3 protein: CASSDRGWNTEAFF. CDR3 sequence (DNA): TGCGCCAGCAGCGACCGGGGATGGAACACTGAAGCTTTCTTT.

This clonotype was picked up many times. The chain joins TRBV12-3 or TRBV12-4 to TRBJ2-7, with 7 nucleotides matching TRBD1. The CDR3 contains 12 residues. V dropped 3 bases and J dropped 7; count of bases not matched to a gene: 3. The CDR3 spells CASSLTGMEQYF. The CDR3 DNA is TGTGCCAGCAGTTTGACAGGGATGGAGCAGTACTTC.

This clonotype was seen ten or more times. This chain joins TRBV20-1 and TRBJ2-7, with TRBD2 as a possible D gene (5 bases). V was pared by 1 base and J by 0 bases, with 16 bases between. Germline V gene data show CDR1 as DFQATT and CDR2 as SNEGSKA (reference sequence). The CDR3 sequence is 16 residues long. CDR3 nucleotide sequence: TGCAGTGCTAGAGGACGGGATAGGGTAGGCTCCTACGAGCAGTACTTC. It encodes CSARGRDRVGSYEQYF.

The sample holds many counts of this clonotype. This chain links TRBV20-1 with TRBJ1-2; 7 nucleotides line up with TRBD1. This CDR3 is 15 amino acids long. CDR1 is DFQATT, CDR2 SNEGSKA, per germline (reference sequence). Unmatched junction bases numbered 15, after V lost 3 bases and J lost 8 bases. CDR3 DNA: TGCAGTGCTAGGGGGGGGACAGACGACTCGTGGGGCTACACCTTC. Protein sequence: CSARGGTDDSWGYTF.